These T cell receptor beta chains were read from a single sample in a study of T-cell memory formation after mild COVID-19. TCRdb reprocessed the 5' RACE reads via MiXCR and lists one record per CDR3 protein. The sample holds 180,000 or so distinct CDR3 sequences, around 15% seen once. The sequenced sample consisted of PBMCs or a T cell subset sorted from them (not recorded which). The receptors shown here come from an adult woman who had mild COVID-19 (a few samples of this study predate the infection). Cell type and time point are not known. Each CDR3 is given with its conserved first and last residue. D genes are given only for firm matches. A row's size may be missing; if present it is once, few, many or a size class.

clone size	D gene	J gene	V gene	CDR3 protein	CDR3 DNA
.	.	TRBJ2-3	TRBV19	CASSIQGTDTQYF	TGTGCCAGTAGTATCCAGGGAACAGATACGCAGTATTTT
few	.	TRBJ2-1	TRBV7-3	CASRKGTTNEQFF	TGTGCCAGCAGGAAAGGGACAACCAATGAGCAGTTCTTC
few	.	TRBJ2-5	TRBV15	CATSRGHQSGGSQETQYF	TGTGCCACCAGCAGAGGTCACCAATCAGGGGGGTCTCAAGAGACCCAGTACTTC
.	.	TRBJ1-2	TRBV7-3	CASSLGTSTTYGYTF	TGTGCCAGCAGCTTAGGAACGTCTACTACTTATGGCTACACCTTC
.	.	TRBJ2-3	TRBV11-2	CASRKGSTTDTQYF	TGTGCCAGCAGAAAGGGCTCGACCACAGATACGCAGTATTTT
.	.	TRBJ2-7	TRBV6-2/TRBV6-3	CASNDAGGRLNEQYF	TGTGCCAGCAATGACGCCGGGGGGCGGCTCAACGAGCAGTACTTC
many	TRBD1	TRBJ1-2	TRBV12-3/TRBV12-4	CASSDRGYGYTF	TGTGCCAGCAGCGACAGGGGCTATGGCTACACCTTC
.	TRBD1	TRBJ1-2	TRBV12-3/TRBV12-4	CASSQTGGNYGYTF	TGTGCCAGCAGTCAGACAGGGGGTAACTATGGCTACACCTTC
few	.	TRBJ2-3	TRBV7-6	CASSLARGTSTDTQYF	TGTGCCAGCAGCTTAGCGCGCGGGACCAGCACAGATACGCAGTATTTT
few	TRBD2	TRBJ2-3	TRBV9	CASSVSTSSTDTQYF	TGTGCCAGCAGCGTATCGACTAGCAGCACAGATACGCAGTATTTT
.	.	TRBJ2-2	TRBV12-3/TRBV12-4	CASIAGLRIGGGELFF	TGTGCCAGCATCGCGGGACTGCGTATTGGTGGCGGGGAGCTGTTTTTT
.	.	TRBJ1-5	TRBV12-3/TRBV12-4	CASSEQLTDQPQHF	TGTGCCAGCAGTGAACAGCTTACTGATCAGCCCCAGCATTTT
few	.	TRBJ2-7	TRBV5-5	CASSLGIGITYEQYF	TGTGCCAGCAGCTTGGGGATAGGAATCACCTACGAGCAGTACTTC
few	.	TRBJ1-4	TRBV5-4	CASSGPDREKLFF	TGTGCCAGCAGCGGGCCGGATCGTGAAAAACTGTTTTTT
many	.	TRBJ2-1	TRBV5-1	CASSYGQMYNEQFF	TGCGCCAGCAGCTATGGACAGATGTACAATGAGCAGTTCTTC
few	TRBD2	TRBJ2-1	TRBV6-5	CASQASGRNNEQFF	TGTGCCAGCCAGGCTAGCGGGAGAAACAATGAGCAGTTCTTC
.	.	TRBJ2-7	TRBV5-1	CASCRGQCYEQYF	TGCGCCAGCTGCCGTGGACAGTGCTACGAGCAGTACTTC
few	.	TRBJ2-5	TRBV9	CASSVGSSSGETQYF	TGTGCCAGCAGCGTAGGTAGTTCGTCTGGGGAGACCCAGTACTTC
few	TRBD2	TRBJ2-1	TRBV20-1	CSARAPGLAGGLRFF	TGCAGTGCTAGAGCCCCCGGACTAGCGGGAGGTTTGCGGTTCTTC
few	.	TRBJ1-5	TRBV12-3/TRBV12-4	CASQTVSNQPQHF	TGTGCCAGCCAGACAGTTAGCAATCAGCCCCAGCATTTT
.	.	TRBJ2-1	TRBV4-3	CASSQEFPGARVPNEQFF	TGCGCCAGCAGCCAAGAATTCCCGGGAGCTCGTGTCCCCAATGAGCAGTTCTTC
few	.	TRBJ2-2	TRBV3-1	CASSPVSDTNTGELFF	TGTGCCAGCAGCCCCGTATCGGACACCAACACCGGGGAGCTGTTTTTT
.	TRBD2	TRBJ2-1	TRBV7-2	CASSRAGLAGARGVYNEQFF	TGTGCCAGCAGCCGCGCCGGACTAGCGGGAGCCAGGGGGGTTTACAATGAGCAGTTCTTC
few	TRBD2	TRBJ2-1	TRBV25-1	CASSEFRLAGGYNEQFF	TGTGCCAGCAGTGAATTCAGACTAGCGGGGGGCTACAATGAGCAGTTCTTC
.	TRBD1	TRBJ1-2	TRBV3-1	CASSHRSGQDFNYGYTF	TGTGCCAGCAGCCACCGCTCTGGACAGGACTTTAACTATGGCTACACCTTC
.	TRBD2	TRBJ2-7	TRBV12-3/TRBV12-4	CASSLSGGDEQYF	TGTGCCAGCAGTTTATCGGGGGGTGACGAGCAGTACTTC
.	.	TRBJ2-1	TRBV3-1	CASSQQTRNNEQFF	TGTGCCAGCAGCCAACAGACTAGAAACAATGAGCAGTTCTTC
many	.	TRBJ2-3	TRBV20-1	CSARRSHRTDTQYF	TGCAGTGCAAGGAGGAGCCACCGCACAGATACGCAGTATTTT
.	.	TRBJ1-2	TRBV7-2	CASSSQWGYTF	TGTGCCAGCAGCTCCCAGTGGGGCTACACCTTC
.	.	TRBJ2-3	TRBV24-1	CATSDPRQKRDTQYF	TGTGCCACCAGTGACCCCAGACAGAAGAGGGATACGCAGTATTTT
.	.	TRBJ1-2	TRBV12-3/TRBV12-4	CASLGGGYGYTF	TGTGCCAGTTTGGGAGGGGGCTATGGCTACACCTTC
.	.	TRBJ2-2	TRBV5-1	CASSPRADYLGGELFF	TGCGCCAGCAGCCCCCGGGCCGACTATCTGGGCGGGGAGCTGTTTTTT
few	.	TRBJ1-6	TRBV5-1	CASSSKGHDYNSPLHF	TGCGCCAGCAGCTCCAAGGGACATGACTATAATTCACCCCTCCACTTT
many	.	TRBJ2-3	TRBV5-1	CASSGGRGGVYTDTQYF	TGCGCCAGCAGCGGCGGGCGCGGAGGGGTATACACAGATACGCAGTATTTT
few	.	TRBJ2-3	TRBV21-1	CASSKAGQREITDTQYF	TGTGCCAGCAGCAAAGCCGGTCAGCGGGAGATCACAGATACGCAGTATTTT
few	.	TRBJ2-7	TRBV14	CASSQFGGLGEQYF	TGTGCCAGCAGCCAATTTGGCGGTTTGGGCGAGCAGTACTTC
.	.	TRBJ1-6	TRBV25-1	CASSERDSYNSPLHF	TGTGCCAGCAGTGAGAGGGACTCCTATAATTCACCCCTCCACTTT
many	TRBD1	TRBJ1-2	TRBV12-3/TRBV12-4	CASRPNRGSDYGYTF	TGTGCCAGCAGGCCCAACAGGGGTTCGGACTATGGCTACACCTTC
.	TRBD1	TRBJ2-5	TRBV7-3	CASSSDRAETQYF	TGTGCCAGCAGCTCTGACAGGGCAGAGACCCAGTACTTC
once	.	TRBJ2-7	TRBV14	CASSPGGRGTYEQYF	TGTGCCAGCAGCCCCGGGGGTCGGGGTACCTACGAGCAGTACTTC
few	TRBD1	TRBJ1-1	TRBV29-1	CSVPPGTGGGKAFF	TGCAGCGTTCCCCCCGGGACAGGGGGCGGGAAAGCTTTCTTT
few	.	TRBJ2-5	TRBV5-1	CASSPFSGAQETQYF	TGCGCCAGCAGCCCCTTCTCGGGAGCTCAAGAGACCCAGTACTTC
.	.	TRBJ1-2	TRBV7-9	CASSLAARSPEKGYGYTF	TGTGCCAGCAGCTTAGCAGCCAGGTCGCCGGAAAAAGGCTATGGCTACACCTTC
.	TRBD1	TRBJ1-5	TRBV3-1	CASSLQGAVNQPQHF	TGTGCCAGCAGCCTACAGGGGGCCGTCAATCAGCCCCAGCATTTT
.	TRBD1	TRBJ2-7	TRBV6-1	CASSMTGITYEQYF	TGTGCCAGCAGCATGACAGGGATAACCTACGAGCAGTACTTC
few	TRBD1	TRBJ1-3	TRBV4-1	CASSRLQGDNGNTIYF	TGCGCCAGCAGCCGCCTACAGGGGGATAATGGAAACACCATATATTTT
once	.	TRBJ1-2	TRBV6-5	CASWSGTSYGYTF	TGTGCCAGCTGGTCCGGGACCAGCTATGGCTACACCTTC
many	.	TRBJ2-3	TRBV6-5	CASSYSMLASPDTQYF	TGTGCCAGCAGTTACTCGATGCTAGCTTCCCCAGATACGCAGTATTTT
.	.	TRBJ2-3	TRBV9	CASSPSSRDHYNTQYF	TGTGCCAGCAGCCCCTCAAGCAGGGACCATTACAATACGCAGTATTTT
many	.	TRBJ2-3	TRBV12-3/TRBV12-4	CASSFLDTQYF	TGTGCCAGCAGTTTCTTGGATACGCAGTATTTT